The T cell receptor beta chain under discussion was sequenced for a study of T cell repertoires in cytomegalovirus infection (dated by TCRdb to between 2017 and 2020). Describing the broader study: Donor HLA type was relevant to the analysis, because carriage of CMV infection together with the matching HLA type was indicated by public TCR beta signatures. Study-wide findings and limitations: In both this cohort and an independent roughly 360-donor cohort, the cumulative frequency of public TCR beta family members distinguished carriers of CMV infection plus the relevant HLA type. The ex vivo response was dominated by HLA-C-restricted CMV-specific TCR beta clonotypes, which also provided the single most frequent clonotype in two of eight donors.

The CDR1 and CDR2 encoded by the germline V gene (reference sequence) are SGHNT and YYREEE. V sheds 7 bases and J sheds 5 bases, leaving 15 bases between their ends. The cysteine opens and the phenylalanine closes a CDR3 of 13 amino acids. Only CDR3 DNA is held: 39 bases, read in frame from base 1. Remarks on this clonotype: Its antigen target is currently unknown. No qualities accompany the bases; no much larger clone lies one base away.

The sequencer listed for this sample is Illumina HiSeq 1500. Clones were called with MiXCR by TCRdb after fastp trimmed the public reads at Q25, and only in-frame beta chains were retained. All rows with the same CDR3 protein become a single entry with the most common DNA and genes. Counted in this sample were about 300,000 distinct CDR3 sequences; around 9.1% of them appeared once. The ten largest clones represent over 2.5% of the sample. This TCR came from a human donor in good health (CMV status not recorded). Some clones in this sample may be carry-over from other donors' samples. The source material was PBMCs. The chain couples TRBV5-4 to TRBJ1-1, with the D segment identity uncertain. The DNA sequence is given as TGTGCCAGCGGACCAGTCGGTGGTACTGAAGCTTTCTTT. Its amino acids are CASGPVGGTEAFF.